This TCR beta chain was sequenced for a study of Tregs in tolerant kidney transplant recipients. Assay used: immunoSEQ multiplex PCR; TCRdb lists only in-frame clones, some missing. The top ten hold 0.46% of the sample, which has about 87,000 clones, 93% seen once. Notes on the study in general: Expanding Tregs on activated donor B cells appeared to best identify donor-specific TCRbeta clones.

The CDR3 extends over 16 amino acids. Germline V gene lookup returns CDR1 SQVTM and CDR2 ANQGSEA. V was pared by 1 base and J by 3 bases, with 18 bases between. Regarding this clone: What it binds is unknown.

The sequencing here drew on CD4+ T cells from blood, taken before the transplant. The clonotype originates from a human donor who received a combined kidney and bone marrow transplant. This chain connects TRBV29-1 to TRBJ1-2, with a tentative D call TRBD1 (6 bases). Written as DNA, the CDR3 is TGCAGCGTTGAAGGTAGACAGGATGTGTGGGACTATGGCTACACCTTC. Encoded protein: CSVEGRQDVWDYGYTF.